These T cell receptor beta chains were read from a single sample in a study of OX40 agonist ivuxolimab in advanced cancers. The protocol was immunoSEQ multiplex PCR, while the TCRdb copy is restricted to in-frame clones and leaves out a portion. The sample carries tens of thousands of clones, approximately 92% recorded once. The sequencing used CD4+ or CD8+ T cells sorted from blood, collected in a trial of the OX40 agonist ivuxolimab. These receptors were collected from an adult with an advanced solid tumor such as melanoma, head and neck, liver or kidney cancer. Each CDR3 is given with its conserved first and last residue. D genes are given only for firm matches. Clone size is not always given. Where it is, it says once, few, many or a class for expanded clones.

clone_size j_call d_call v_call cdr3_nt cdr3_aa
. TRBJ1-3 . TRBV6-5 TGTGCCAGCAGTGTGAGTCGAACTTCTGGAAACACCATATATTTT CASSVSRTSGNTIYF
. TRBJ2-1 TRBD1 TRBV7-8 TGTGCCAGCAGCTTAGAGAAGGGGGCAGGTGAGCAGTTCTTC CASSLEKGAGEQFF
. TRBJ2-3 TRBD2 TRBV5-6 TGTGCCAGCAGCCTGCGACTAGCCCCAGATACGCAGTATTTT CASSLRLAPDTQYF
. TRBJ2-7 TRBD2 TRBV30 TGTGCCTGGAGTGTACTCTTGGGACTAGCGGTTGAGCAGTACTTC CAWSVLLGLAVEQYF
. TRBJ2-7 . TRBV30 TGTGCCTGGAGTTCTCTGCAGTCCGAGCAGTACTTC CAWSSLQSEQYF
. TRBJ2-2 . TRBV28 TGTGCCAGCAAAAGGCAGGGCAATACCGGGGAGCTGTTTTTT CASKRQGNTGELFF
. TRBJ1-5 TRBD1 TRBV5-1 TGCGCCAGCAGCTTGCGACAGGGGGATCAGCCCCAGCATTTT CASSLRQGDQPQHF
few TRBJ2-1 TRBD1 TRBV11-2 TGTGCCAGCAGCTTAGCCTGGGACAGGATAAATGAGCAGTTCTTC CASSLAWDRINEQFF
. TRBJ1-2 TRBD1 TRBV30 TGTGCCTGGAACCTAGGGACAGGGCTAGGCTATGGCTACACCTTC CAWNLGTGLGYGYTF
once TRBJ2-3 . TRBV9 TGTGCCAGCAGCCTTCGAGCGGGTTTTAGCACAGATACGCAGTATTTT CASSLRAGFSTDTQYF
. TRBJ2-2 . TRBV19 TGTGCCAGTCGGAGGGAGGCCGGGGAGCTGTTTTTT CASRREAGELFF
. TRBJ2-4 TRBD1 TRBV28 TGTGCCAGCACTGGGGGACAGAGATCCGGGGACATTCAGTACTTC CASTGGQRSGDIQYF
. TRBJ1-2 . TRBV1 TGCACCAGAAGGGGGACAGACTATGGCTACACCTTC CTRRGTDYGYTF
. TRBJ2-5 TRBD2 TRBV18 TGTGCCAGCTCACCGCGGGGACTACCCCAAGAGACCCAGTACTTC CASSPRGLPQETQYF
. TRBJ2-1 . TRBV6-1 TGTGCCAGCACCAGACTAGTATTACGTGAGCAGTTCTTC CASTRLVLREQFF